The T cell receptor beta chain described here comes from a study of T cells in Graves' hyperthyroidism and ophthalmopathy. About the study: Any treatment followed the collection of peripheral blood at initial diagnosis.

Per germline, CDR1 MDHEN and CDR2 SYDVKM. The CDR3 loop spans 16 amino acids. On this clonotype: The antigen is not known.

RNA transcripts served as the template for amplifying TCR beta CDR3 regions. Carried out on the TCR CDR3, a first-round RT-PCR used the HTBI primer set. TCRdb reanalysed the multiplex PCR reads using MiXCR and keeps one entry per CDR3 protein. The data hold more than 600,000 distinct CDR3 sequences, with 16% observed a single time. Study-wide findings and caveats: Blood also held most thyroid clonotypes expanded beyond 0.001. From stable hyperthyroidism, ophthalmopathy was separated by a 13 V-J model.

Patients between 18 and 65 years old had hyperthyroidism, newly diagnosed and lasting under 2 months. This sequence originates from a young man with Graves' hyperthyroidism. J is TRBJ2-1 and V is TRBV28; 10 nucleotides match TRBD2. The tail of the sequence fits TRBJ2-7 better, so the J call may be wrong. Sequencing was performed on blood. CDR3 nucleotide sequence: TGTGCCAGCAGTTTAGGGGCTAGCGGGAGTTACAATGAGCAGTACTTC. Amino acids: CASSLGASGSYNEQYF.